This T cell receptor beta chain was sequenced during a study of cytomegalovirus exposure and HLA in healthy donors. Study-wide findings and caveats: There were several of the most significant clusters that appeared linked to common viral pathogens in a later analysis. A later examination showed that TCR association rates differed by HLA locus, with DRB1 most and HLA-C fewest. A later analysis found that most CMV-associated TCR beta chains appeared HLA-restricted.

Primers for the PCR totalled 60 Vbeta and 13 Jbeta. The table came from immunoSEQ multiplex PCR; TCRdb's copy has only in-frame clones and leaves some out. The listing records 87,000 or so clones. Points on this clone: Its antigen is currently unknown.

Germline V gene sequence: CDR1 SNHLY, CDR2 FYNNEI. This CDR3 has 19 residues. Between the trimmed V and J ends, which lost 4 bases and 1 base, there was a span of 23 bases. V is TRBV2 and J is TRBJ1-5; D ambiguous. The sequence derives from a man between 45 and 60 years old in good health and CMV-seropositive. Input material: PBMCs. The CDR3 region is CASSAPGRGGKGSNQPQHF. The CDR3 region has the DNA TGTGCCAGCAGTGCTCCCGGTCGGGGTGGAAAGGGCAGCAATCAGCCCCAGCATTTT.